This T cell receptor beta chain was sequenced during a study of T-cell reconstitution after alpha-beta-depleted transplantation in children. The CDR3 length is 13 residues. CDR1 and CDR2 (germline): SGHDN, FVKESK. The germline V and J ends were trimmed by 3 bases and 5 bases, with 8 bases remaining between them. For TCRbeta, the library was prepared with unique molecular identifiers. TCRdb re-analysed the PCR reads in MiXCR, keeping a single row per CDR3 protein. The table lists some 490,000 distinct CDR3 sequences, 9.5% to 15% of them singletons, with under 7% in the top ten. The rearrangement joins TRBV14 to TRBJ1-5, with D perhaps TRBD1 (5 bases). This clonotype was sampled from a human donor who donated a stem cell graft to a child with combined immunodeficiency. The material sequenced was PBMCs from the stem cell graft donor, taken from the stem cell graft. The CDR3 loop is CASSQSGDQPQHF. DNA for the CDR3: TGTGCCAGCAGCCAGTCGGGGGATCAGCCCCAGCATTTT.